Here is one TCR beta chain with its context. The table came from immunoSEQ multiplex PCR; TCRdb's copy has only in-frame clones and leaves some out. The data hold 260,000 or so clones, with approximately 90% observed a single time. Germline V gives CDR1 SQVTM, CDR2 ANQGSEA. J was trimmed by 8 bases and V by 6 bases; bases with no gene match: 3. The CDR3 extends over 12 amino acids. The entry originates in a study of cytomegalovirus exposure and HLA in healthy donors. The donors were part of the validation cohort of over a hundred subjects. That cohort was separate from the first cohort, which comprised 500 to 850 subjects.

The gene calls are TRBV29-1 and TRBJ1-4; TRBD1 matches at 10 bases. The sample consisted of PBMCs. This clonotype was obtained from a woman aged 18-35 years in good health and CMV-seronegative. The CDR3: CSVGQGREKLFF. The CDR3 bases are TGCAGCGTGGGACAGGGGAGGGAAAAACTGTTTTTT.